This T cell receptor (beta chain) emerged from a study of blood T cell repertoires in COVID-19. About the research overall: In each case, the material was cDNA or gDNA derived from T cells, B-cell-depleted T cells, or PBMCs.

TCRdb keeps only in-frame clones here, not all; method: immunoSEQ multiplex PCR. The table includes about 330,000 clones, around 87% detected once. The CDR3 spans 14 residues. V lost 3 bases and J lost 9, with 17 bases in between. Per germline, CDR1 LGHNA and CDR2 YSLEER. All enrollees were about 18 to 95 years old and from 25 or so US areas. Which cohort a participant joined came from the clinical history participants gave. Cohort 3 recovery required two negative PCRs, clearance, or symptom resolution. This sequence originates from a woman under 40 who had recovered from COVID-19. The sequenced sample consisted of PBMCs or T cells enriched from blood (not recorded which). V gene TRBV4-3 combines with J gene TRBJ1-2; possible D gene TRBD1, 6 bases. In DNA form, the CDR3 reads TGCGCCAGCAGCCAGGGGATCAGGGGCCGAAGCTACACCTTC. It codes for CASSQGIRGRSYTF.